The rows below give T cell receptor beta chains drawn from one sample of a study of T-cell memory formation after mild COVID-19. TCRdb analysed the 5' RACE reads with MiXCR anew, one entry per CDR3 protein. The table has about 250,000 distinct CDR3 sequences, less than 20% seen once. The sequenced sample was PBMCs or a T cell subset sorted from them (not recorded which). Receptor source: a man aged 18 to 29 who had mild COVID-19 (a few samples of this study predate the infection). Cell type and time point are not known. CDR3s include the opening cysteine and the closing phenylalanine or tryptophan. A D gene is named only where the DNA matches it firmly. The listing skips clone size in some rows; elsewhere it reads once, few, many or a size class.

d_call	clone_size	v_call	j_call	cdr3_aa	cdr3_nt
TRBD1	few	TRBV11-1	TRBJ2-5	CASSPDREQETQYF	TGTGCCAGCAGCCCAGACAGGGAGCAAGAGACCCAGTACTTC
.	.	TRBV12-3/TRBV12-4	TRBJ2-5	CASSLDAGAETQYF	TGTGCCAGCAGTTTAGATGCAGGGGCCGAGACCCAGTACTTC
.	few	TRBV10-2	TRBJ1-4	CASSDWAGEKLFF	TGCGCCAGCAGTGACTGGGCGGGTGAAAAACTGTTTTTT
TRBD1	.	TRBV12-3/TRBV12-4	TRBJ1-5	CASRAGQGSNQPQHF	TGTGCCAGCAGAGCCGGACAGGGTAGCAATCAGCCCCAGCATTTT
TRBD1	.	TRBV7-9	TRBJ2-5	CASSWGQASEETQYF	TGTGCCAGCAGTTGGGGACAGGCATCTGAAGAGACCCAGTACTTC
.	.	TRBV12-3/TRBV12-4	TRBJ1-2	CASSLGINYGYTF	TGTGCCAGCAGTTTGGGAATTAACTATGGCTACACCTTC
.	.	TRBV6-5	TRBJ2-4	CASSSLRGGAKNIQYF	TGTGCCAGCAGCTCCCTGAGGGGGGGAGCCAAAAACATTCAGTACTTC
.	.	TRBV4-2	TRBJ2-2	CASSQVQRGNTGELFF	TGTGCCAGCAGCCAAGTTCAGCGAGGGAACACCGGGGAGCTGTTTTTT
TRBD2	few	TRBV20-1	TRBJ2-1	CSASRTSGGQSSYNEQFF	TGCAGTGCTAGTCGGACTAGCGGGGGCCAGAGCTCCTACAATGAGCAGTTCTTC
.	few	TRBV7-2	TRBJ2-2	CASGPSTGELFF	TGTGCCAGCGGCCCTTCGACCGGGGAGCTGTTTTTT
TRBD2	.	TRBV9	TRBJ2-3	CASSRPGLAPDTQYF	TGTGCCAGCAGCCGGCCGGGACTAGCGCCAGATACGCAGTATTTT
TRBD1	few	TRBV5-1	TRBJ1-4	CASSTGQPRNLEKLFF	TGCGCCAGCAGCACGGGACAGCCGAGAAACCTTGAAAAACTGTTTTTT
.	few	TRBV7-6	TRBJ2-6	CASSLEASSGANVLTF	TGTGCCAGCAGCTTAGAGGCGTCCTCTGGGGCCAACGTCCTGACTTTC
TRBD2	.	TRBV5-1	TRBJ2-3	CASTGGSGDTQYF	TGCGCCAGCACGGGGGGGTCAGGAGATACGCAGTATTTT
.	few	TRBV24-1	TRBJ2-3	CATSGRHAEVIFGPDTQYF	TGTGCCACCAGTGGTAGACATGCGGAGGTTATCTTCGGCCCAGATACGCAGTATTTT
TRBD2	few	TRBV5-1	TRBJ2-2	CASSLETSPYAGELFF	TGCGCCAGCAGCTTGGAGACTAGCCCCTACGCCGGGGAGCTGTTTTTT
.	.	TRBV7-9	TRBJ2-1	CASSRDRAARNEQFF	TGTGCCAGCAGCAGGGACCGGGCCGCCCGGAATGAGCAGTTCTTC
.	.	TRBV7-2	TRBJ1-2	CASSLSNGPYGYTF	TGTGCCAGCAGCTTAAGTAACGGCCCCTATGGCTACACCTTC
.	.	TRBV5-1	TRBJ1-1	CASSLPTGLNTEAFF	TGCGCCAGCAGCTTGCCGACAGGATTGAACACTGAAGCTTTCTTT
.	.	TRBV20-1	TRBJ1-6	CSARRTGNSPLHF	TGCAGTGCTAGAAGGACGGGGAATTCACCCCTCCACTTT
TRBD2	many	TRBV5-1	TRBJ2-5	CASSPGLAETQYF	TGCGCCAGCAGCCCGGGACTAGCAGAGACCCAGTACTTC
TRBD1	few	TRBV19	TRBJ1-6	CASSRTGAVSPLHF	TGTGCCAGTAGCCGAACAGGGGCAGTTTCACCCCTCCACTTT
.	.	TRBV20-1	TRBJ1-1	CSAPTGVNTEAFF	TGCAGTGCCCCTACGGGGGTGAACACTGAAGCTTTCTTT
.	few	TRBV27	TRBJ1-2	CASSLTNTYGYTF	TGTGCCAGCAGTCTTACGAACACTTATGGCTACACCTTC
.	.	TRBV12-3/TRBV12-4	TRBJ1-6	CASSLAGSHHSPLHF	TGTGCCAGCAGCTTGGCAGGGTCCCATCATTCACCCCTCCACTTT
.	many	TRBV18	TRBJ2-5	CASSPVGQETQYF	TGTGCCAGCTCACCGGTCGGTCAAGAGACCCAGTACTTC
.	.	TRBV12-3/TRBV12-4	TRBJ2-7	CATGDRESRQYF	TGTGCCACCGGGGACCGGGAAAGTCGGCAGTACTTC
TRBD1	few	TRBV7-8	TRBJ2-4	CASSQHRGQGIQYF	TGTGCCAGCAGCCAACACAGGGGGCAGGGCATTCAGTACTTC
.	.	TRBV3-1	TRBJ2-5	CASSQGGAAGTETQYF	TGTGCCAGCAGCCAAGGAGGGGCCGCGGGGACAGAGACCCAGTACTTC
.	few	TRBV5-1	TRBJ1-2	CASSEDGDTTHSTF	TGCGCCAGCAGCGAAGATGGGGACACTACGCACAGCACCTTC
TRBD2	.	TRBV7-6	TRBJ2-5	CASSLAAGARETQYF	TGTGCCAGCAGCTTAGCAGCGGGGGCCAGGGAGACCCAGTACTTC
.	few	TRBV9	TRBJ1-2	CASSAGGGPANYGYTF	TGTGCCAGCAGCGCCGGCGGGGGGCCTGCTAACTATGGCTACACCTTC
TRBD1	few	TRBV20-1	TRBJ1-5	CSATGGSGQPQHF	TGCAGTGCAACAGGGGGAAGCGGCCAGCCCCAGCATTTT
TRBD2	.	TRBV29-1	TRBJ2-3	CSALAGLDTQYF	TGCAGCGCCTTAGCGGGATTAGATACGCAGTATTTT
.	few	TRBV6-1	TRBJ2-1	CASSADRPGTKRDEQFF	TGTGCCAGCAGTGCAGACCGACCTGGAACCAAAAGGGATGAGCAGTTCTTC
.	.	TRBV20-1	TRBJ2-7	CSARDLGHNPYEQYF	TGCAGTGCTAGAGATCTGGGACATAACCCCTACGAGCAGTACTTC
.	few	TRBV12-3/TRBV12-4	TRBJ1-6	CASGGGVRSPLHF	TGTGCCAGTGGGGGTGGGGTCCGCTCACCCCTCCACTTT
.	many	TRBV5-5	TRBJ2-5	CASSFAGRVQETQYF	TGTGCCAGCAGCTTTGCGGGGCGAGTCCAAGAGACCCAGTACTTC
TRBD1	few	TRBV6-1	TRBJ2-7	CASRGDRATYEQYF	TGTGCCAGCAGAGGGGACAGGGCGACCTACGAGCAGTACTTC
TRBD1	.	TRBV6-5	TRBJ1-2	CASSFVRGENGYTF	TGTGCCAGCAGCTTCGTCAGGGGGGAGAATGGCTACACCTTC
TRBD1	.	TRBV7-8	TRBJ2-1	CASRKPGQGNEQFF	TGTGCCAGCAGGAAACCGGGACAGGGAAATGAGCAGTTCTTC
.	.	TRBV5-1	TRBJ2-7	CASSLDGPRGEQYF	TGCGCCAGCAGCTTGGACGGGCCTAGGGGCGAGCAGTACTTC
.	few	TRBV5-1	TRBJ2-3	CASSLVPREYTDTQYF	TGCGCCAGCAGCTTGGTTCCGCGGGAATACACAGATACGCAGTATTTT
TRBD1	.	TRBV7-2	TRBJ1-5	CASSQTRTGRQPQHF	TGTGCCAGCAGCCAGACCCGGACAGGACGGCAGCCCCAGCATTTT
TRBD1	.	TRBV29-1	TRBJ1-2	CSDASDRGWGYTF	TGCAGCGATGCATCCGACAGGGGATGGGGCTACACCTTC
.	few	TRBV5-1	TRBJ2-3	CASSLEWTDTQYF	TGCGCCAGCAGCTTGGAGTGGACAGATACGCAGTATTTT
.	few	TRBV7-3	TRBJ2-3	CASSDRVADTQYF	TGTGCCAGCAGCGACCGAGTAGCAGATACGCAGTATTTT
TRBD2	.	TRBV24-1	TRBJ2-3	CATSDGSGGDTQYF	TGTGCCACCAGTGATGGCTCCGGGGGGGATACGCAGTATTTT
TRBD1	.	TRBV7-3	TRBJ1-1	CASSLNRGATEAFF	TGTGCCAGCAGCTTAAACAGGGGAGCCACTGAAGCTTTCTTT
.	.	TRBV28	TRBJ1-5	CASSLALQPQHF	TGTGCCAGCAGCCTGGCGTTACAGCCCCAGCATTTT
.	.	TRBV5-1	TRBJ2-7	CASSFRLGHEQYF	TGCGCCAGCAGCTTTAGACTAGGGCACGAGCAGTACTTC
.	many	TRBV20-1	TRBJ2-3	CSAREVYTDTQYF	TGCAGTGCTAGAGAGGTGTACACAGATACGCAGTATTTT
.	few	TRBV5-4	TRBJ2-1	CASSSDPTEPDEQFF	TGTGCCAGCAGCTCCGACCCGACAGAGCCTGATGAGCAGTTCTTC
TRBD2	.	TRBV10-3	TRBJ2-3	CATQAGGITDTQYF	TGTGCCACCCAAGCGGGGGGGATCACAGATACGCAGTATTTT
.	few	TRBV7-9	TRBJ1-1	CASSFSQDTEAFF	TGTGCCAGCAGCTTCAGCCAGGACACTGAAGCTTTCTTT